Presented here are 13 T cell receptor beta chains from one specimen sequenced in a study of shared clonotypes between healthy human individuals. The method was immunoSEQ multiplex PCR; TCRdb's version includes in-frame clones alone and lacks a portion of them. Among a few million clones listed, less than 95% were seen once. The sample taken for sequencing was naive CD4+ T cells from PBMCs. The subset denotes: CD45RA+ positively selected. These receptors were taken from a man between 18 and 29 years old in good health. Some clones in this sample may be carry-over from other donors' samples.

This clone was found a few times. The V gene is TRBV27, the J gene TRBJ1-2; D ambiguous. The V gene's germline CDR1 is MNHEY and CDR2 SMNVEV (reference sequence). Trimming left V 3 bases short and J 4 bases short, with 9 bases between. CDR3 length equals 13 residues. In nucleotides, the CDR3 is TGTGCCAGCAGTTTTAGGGCAACCTATGGCTACACCTTC. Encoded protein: CASSFRATYGYTF.

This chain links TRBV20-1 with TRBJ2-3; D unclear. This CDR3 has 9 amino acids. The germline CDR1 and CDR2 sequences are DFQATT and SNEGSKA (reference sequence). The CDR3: CRPADTQYF. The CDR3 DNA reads TGCAGACCGGCAGATACGCAGTATTTT.

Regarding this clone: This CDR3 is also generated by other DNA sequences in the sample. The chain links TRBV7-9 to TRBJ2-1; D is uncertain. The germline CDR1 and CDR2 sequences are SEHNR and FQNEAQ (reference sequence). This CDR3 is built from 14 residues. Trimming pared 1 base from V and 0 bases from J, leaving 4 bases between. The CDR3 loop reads CASSLDYSYNEQFF. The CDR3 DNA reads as TGTGCCAGCAGCTTAGACTACTCCTACAATGAGCAGTTCTTC.

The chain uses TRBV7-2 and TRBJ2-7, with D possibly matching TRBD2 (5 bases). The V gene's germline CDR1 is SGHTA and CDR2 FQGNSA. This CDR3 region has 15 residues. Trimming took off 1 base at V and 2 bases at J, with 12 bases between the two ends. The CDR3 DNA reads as TGTGCCAGCAGCTTAGGGCTAGCTTCCCCCTACGAGCAGTACTTC. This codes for CASSLGLASPYEQYF. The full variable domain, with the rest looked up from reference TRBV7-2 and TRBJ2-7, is GAGVSQSPSNKVTEKGKDVELRCDPISGHTALYWYRQSLGQGLEFLIYFQGNSAPDKSGLPSDRFSAERTGGSVSTLTIQRTQQEDSAVYLCASSLGLASPYEQYFGPGTRLTVT.

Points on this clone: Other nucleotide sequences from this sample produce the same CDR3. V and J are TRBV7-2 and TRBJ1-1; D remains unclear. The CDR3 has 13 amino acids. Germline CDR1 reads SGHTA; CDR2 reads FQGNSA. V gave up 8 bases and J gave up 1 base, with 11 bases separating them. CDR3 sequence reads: CASGLRRNTEAFF. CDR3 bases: TGTGCCAGCGGCCTCCGGAGGAACACTGAAGCTTTCTTT.

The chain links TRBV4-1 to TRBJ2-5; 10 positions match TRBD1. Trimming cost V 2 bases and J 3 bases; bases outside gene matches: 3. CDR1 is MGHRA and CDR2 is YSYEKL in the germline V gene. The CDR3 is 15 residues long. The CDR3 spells CASSQTGTGEETQYF. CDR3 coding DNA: TGCGCCAGCAGCCAAACCGGGACAGGGGAAGAGACCCAGTACTTC.

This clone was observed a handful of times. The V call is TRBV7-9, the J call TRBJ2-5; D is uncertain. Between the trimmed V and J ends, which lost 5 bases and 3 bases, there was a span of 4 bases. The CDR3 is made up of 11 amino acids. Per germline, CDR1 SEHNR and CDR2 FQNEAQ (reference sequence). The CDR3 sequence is CASSQEETQYF. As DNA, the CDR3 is TGTGCCAGCAGCCAAGAAGAGACCCAGTACTTC.

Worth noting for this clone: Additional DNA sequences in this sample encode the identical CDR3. The CDR3 loop reads CASSTGTSSYEQYF. Here the CDR3 DNA reads TGTGCCAGCAGCACCGGGACATCGTCCTACGAGCAGTACTTC. The chain uses TRBV7-2 and TRBJ2-7; D is possibly TRBD1 (6 bases). Trimming stripped 5 bases from V and 1 base from J, with 12 bases between. CDR3 length: 14 amino acids. Germline loops: CDR1 SGHTA, CDR2 FQGNSA.

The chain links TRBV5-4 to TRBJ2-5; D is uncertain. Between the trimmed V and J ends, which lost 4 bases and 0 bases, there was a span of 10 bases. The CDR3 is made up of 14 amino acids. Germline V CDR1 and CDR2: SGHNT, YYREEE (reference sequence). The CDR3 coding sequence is TGTGCCAGCAGCCGGGTGCTACACCAAGAGACCCAGTACTTC. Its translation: CASSRVLHQETQYF. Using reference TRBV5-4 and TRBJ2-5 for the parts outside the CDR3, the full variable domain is ETGVTQSPTHLIKTRGQQVTLRCSSQSGHNTVSWYQQALGQGPQFIFQYYREEENGRGNFPPRFSGLQFPNYSSELNVNALELDDSALYLCASSRVLHQETQYFGPGTRLLVL.

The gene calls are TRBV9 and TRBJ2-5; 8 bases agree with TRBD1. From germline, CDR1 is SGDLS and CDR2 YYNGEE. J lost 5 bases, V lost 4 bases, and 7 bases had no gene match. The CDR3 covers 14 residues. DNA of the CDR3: TGTGCCAGCAGCCCGGACAGGGCGAGGGAGACCCAGTACTTC. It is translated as CASSPDRARETQYF.

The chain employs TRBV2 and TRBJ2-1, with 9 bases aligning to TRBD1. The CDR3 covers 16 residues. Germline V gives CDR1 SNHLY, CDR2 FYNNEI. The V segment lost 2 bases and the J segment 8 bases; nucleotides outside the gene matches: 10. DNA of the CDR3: TGTGCCAGCAGTGAATTGGGACAGGGATTCGGCGATGAGCAGTTCTTC. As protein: CASSELGQGFGDEQFF. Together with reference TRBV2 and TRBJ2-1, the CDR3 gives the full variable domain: EPEVTQTPSHQVTQMGQEVILRCVPISNHLYFYWYRQILGQKVEFLVSFYNNEISEKSEIFDDQFSVERPDGSNFTLKIRSTKLEDSAMYFCASSELGQGFGDEQFFGPGTRLTVL.

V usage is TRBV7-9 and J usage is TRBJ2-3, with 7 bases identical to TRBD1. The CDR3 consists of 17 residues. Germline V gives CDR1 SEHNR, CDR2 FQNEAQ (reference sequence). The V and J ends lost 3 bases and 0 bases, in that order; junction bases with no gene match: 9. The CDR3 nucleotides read TGTGCCAGCAGCTTGGTGACAGGGCGGATTAGCACAGATACGCAGTATTTT. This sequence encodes CASSLVTGRISTDTQYF.

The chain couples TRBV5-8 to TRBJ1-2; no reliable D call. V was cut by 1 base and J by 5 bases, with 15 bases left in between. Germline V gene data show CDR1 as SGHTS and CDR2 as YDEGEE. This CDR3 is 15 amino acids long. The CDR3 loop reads CASSLSWQAFYGYTF. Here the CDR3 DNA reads TGTGCCAGCAGCTTGTCGTGGCAGGCCTTTTATGGCTACACCTTC.